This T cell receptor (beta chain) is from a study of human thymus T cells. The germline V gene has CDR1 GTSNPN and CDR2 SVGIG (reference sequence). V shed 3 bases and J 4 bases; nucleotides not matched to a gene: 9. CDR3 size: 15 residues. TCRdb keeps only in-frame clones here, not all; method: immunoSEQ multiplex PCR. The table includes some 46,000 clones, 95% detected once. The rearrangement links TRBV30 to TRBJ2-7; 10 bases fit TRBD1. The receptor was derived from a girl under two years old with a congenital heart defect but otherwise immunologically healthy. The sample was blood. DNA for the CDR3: TGTGCCTGGAGGATACCGGGGACAGGGGCTTACGAGCAGTACTTC. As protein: CAWRIPGTGAYEQYF.